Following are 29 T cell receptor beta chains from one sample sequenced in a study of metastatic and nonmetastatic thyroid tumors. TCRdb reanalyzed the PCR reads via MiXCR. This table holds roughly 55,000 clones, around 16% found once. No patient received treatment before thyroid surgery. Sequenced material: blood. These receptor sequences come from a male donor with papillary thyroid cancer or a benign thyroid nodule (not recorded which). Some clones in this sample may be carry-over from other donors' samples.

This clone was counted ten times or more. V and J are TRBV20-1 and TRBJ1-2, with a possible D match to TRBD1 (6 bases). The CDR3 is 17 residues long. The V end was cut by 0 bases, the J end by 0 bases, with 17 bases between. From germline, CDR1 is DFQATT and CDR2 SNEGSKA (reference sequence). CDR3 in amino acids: CSAREAVRGKTNYGYTF. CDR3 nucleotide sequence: TGCAGTGCTAGAGAGGCGGTCAGGGGCAAAACTAACTATGGCTACACCTTC.

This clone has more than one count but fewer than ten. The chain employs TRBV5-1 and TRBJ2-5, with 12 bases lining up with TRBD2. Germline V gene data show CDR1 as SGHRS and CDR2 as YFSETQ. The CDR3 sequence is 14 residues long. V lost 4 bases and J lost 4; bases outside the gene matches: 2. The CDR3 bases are TGCGCCAGCAGCCCGACTAGCGGGGGAGAGACCCAGTACTTC. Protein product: CASSPTSGGETQYF.

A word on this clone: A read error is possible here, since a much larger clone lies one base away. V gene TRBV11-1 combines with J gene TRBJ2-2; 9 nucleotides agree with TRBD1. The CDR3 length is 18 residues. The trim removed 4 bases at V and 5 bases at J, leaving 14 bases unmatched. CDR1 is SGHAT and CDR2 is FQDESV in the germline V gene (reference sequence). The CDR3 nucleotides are TGTGCCAGCAGCTCGGTCTCGGGACAGGGTTGTCGGACCGGGGAGCTGTTTTTT. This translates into CASSSVSGQGCRTGELFF.

The CDR3 here is CASSLEPSVVETQYF. CDR3 nucleotides: TGTGCCAGCAGCTTAGAACCTAGCGTGGTTGAGACCCAGTACTTC. The rearrangement links TRBV11-2 to TRBJ2-5; D is possibly TRBD2 (6 bases). Trimming left V 0 bases short and J 5 bases short, with 13 bases between. Germline V gene lookup returns CDR1 SGHAT and CDR2 FQNNGV. This CDR3 has 15 amino acids.

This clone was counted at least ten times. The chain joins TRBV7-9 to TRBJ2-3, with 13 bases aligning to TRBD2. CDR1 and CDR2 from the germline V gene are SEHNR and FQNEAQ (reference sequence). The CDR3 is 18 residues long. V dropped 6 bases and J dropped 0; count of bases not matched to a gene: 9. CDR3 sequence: CASRSGGLAGSSTDTQYF. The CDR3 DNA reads TGTGCCAGCAGATCCGGGGGACTAGCGGGGTCTAGCACAGATACGCAGTATTTT.

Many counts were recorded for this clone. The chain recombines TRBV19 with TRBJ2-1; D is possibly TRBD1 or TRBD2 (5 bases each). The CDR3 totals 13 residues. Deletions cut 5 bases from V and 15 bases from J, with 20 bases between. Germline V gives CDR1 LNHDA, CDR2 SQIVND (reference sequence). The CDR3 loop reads CASSPRDRGAWFF. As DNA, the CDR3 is TGTGCCAGTAGTCCCAGGGACCGCGGAGCATGGTTCTTC.

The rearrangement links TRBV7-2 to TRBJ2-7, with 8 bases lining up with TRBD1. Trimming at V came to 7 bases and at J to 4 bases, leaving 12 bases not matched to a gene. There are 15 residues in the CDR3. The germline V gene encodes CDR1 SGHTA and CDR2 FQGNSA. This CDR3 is CASIRTGNRNYEQYF. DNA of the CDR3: TGTGCCAGCATTCGGACAGGGAATAGGAATTACGAGCAGTACTTC.

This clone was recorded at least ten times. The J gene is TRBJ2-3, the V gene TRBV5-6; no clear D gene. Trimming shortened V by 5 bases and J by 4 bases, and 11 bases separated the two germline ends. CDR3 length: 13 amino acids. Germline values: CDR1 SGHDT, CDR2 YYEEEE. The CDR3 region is CASRTDGPDTQYF. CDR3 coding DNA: TGTGCCAGCAGAACAGACGGACCAGATACGCAGTATTTT.

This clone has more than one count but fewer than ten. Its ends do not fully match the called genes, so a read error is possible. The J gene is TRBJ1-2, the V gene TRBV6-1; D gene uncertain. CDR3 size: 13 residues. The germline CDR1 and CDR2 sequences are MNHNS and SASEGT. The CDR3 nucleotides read TGTGCCATCCTATTCAACGGGAACTATGGCGACACCTTC. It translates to CAILFNGNYGDTF.

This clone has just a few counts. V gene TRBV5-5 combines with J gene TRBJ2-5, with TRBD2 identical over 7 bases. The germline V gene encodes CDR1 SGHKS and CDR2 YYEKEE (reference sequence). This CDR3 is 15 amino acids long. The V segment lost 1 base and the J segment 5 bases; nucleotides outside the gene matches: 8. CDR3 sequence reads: CASSLTGTSDETQYF. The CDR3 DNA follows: TGTGCCAGCAGCTTGACTGGTACTAGCGACGAGACCCAGTACTTC.

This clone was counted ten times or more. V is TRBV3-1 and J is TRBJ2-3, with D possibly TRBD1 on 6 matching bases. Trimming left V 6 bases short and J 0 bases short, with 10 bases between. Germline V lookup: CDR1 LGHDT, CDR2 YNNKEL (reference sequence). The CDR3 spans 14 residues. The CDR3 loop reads CASRQGTSTDTQYF. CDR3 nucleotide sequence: TGTGCCAGCAGGCAGGGGACCAGCACAGATACGCAGTATTTT.

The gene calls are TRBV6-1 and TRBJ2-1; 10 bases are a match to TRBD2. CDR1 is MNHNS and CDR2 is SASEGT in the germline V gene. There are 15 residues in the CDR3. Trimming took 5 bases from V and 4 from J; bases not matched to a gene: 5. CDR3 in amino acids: CASSSRTSGYNEQFF. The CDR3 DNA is TGTGCCAGCAGTTCCCGGACTAGCGGATACAATGAGCAGTTCTTC.

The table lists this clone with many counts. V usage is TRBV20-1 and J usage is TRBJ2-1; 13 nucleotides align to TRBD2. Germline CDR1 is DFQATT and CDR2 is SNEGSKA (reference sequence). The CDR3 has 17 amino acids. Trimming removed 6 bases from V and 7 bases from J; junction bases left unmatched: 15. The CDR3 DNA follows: TGCAGTGCCAGGGCACTAGCGGGGGGGCAAGGTTATAATGAGCAGTTCTTC. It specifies CSARALAGGQGYNEQFF.

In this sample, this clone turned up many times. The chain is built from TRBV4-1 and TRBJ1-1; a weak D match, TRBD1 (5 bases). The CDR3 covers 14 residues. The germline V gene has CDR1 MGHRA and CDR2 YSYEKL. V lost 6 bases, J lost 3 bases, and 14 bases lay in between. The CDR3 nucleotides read TGCGCCAGCAGGAACCGCGTGGGGGACACTGAAGCTTTCTTT. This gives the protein CASRNRVGDTEAFF.

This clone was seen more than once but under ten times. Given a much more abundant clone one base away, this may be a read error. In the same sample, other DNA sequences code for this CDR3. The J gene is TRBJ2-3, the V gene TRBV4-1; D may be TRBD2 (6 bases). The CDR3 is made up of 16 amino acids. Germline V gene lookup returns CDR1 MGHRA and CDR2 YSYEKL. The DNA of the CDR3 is TGCGCCAGCAGCCATTTAGGGGTAACTAGCACAGATACACAGTATTTT. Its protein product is CASSHLGVTSTDTQYF.

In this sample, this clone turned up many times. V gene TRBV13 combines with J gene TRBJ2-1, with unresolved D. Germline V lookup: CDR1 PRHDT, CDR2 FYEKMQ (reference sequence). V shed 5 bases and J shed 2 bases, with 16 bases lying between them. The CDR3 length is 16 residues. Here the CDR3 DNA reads TGTGCCAGCAGCGATGGGATGCCTTTGGCCTACAATGAGCAGTTCTTC. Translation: CASSDGMPLAYNEQFF.

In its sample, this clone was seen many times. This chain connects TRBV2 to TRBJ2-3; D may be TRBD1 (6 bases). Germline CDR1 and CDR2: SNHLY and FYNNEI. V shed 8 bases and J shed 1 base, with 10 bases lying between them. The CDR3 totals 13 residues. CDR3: CASADRGTDTQYF. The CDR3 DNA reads TGTGCCAGCGCGGACAGAGGCACAGATACGCAGTATTTT.

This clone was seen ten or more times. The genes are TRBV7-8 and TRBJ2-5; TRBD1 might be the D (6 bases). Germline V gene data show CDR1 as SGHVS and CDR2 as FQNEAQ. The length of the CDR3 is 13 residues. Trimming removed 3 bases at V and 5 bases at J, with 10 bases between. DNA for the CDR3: TGTGCCAGCAGCTTCCAGGGGAAGGAGACCCAGTACTTC. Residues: CASSFQGKETQYF.

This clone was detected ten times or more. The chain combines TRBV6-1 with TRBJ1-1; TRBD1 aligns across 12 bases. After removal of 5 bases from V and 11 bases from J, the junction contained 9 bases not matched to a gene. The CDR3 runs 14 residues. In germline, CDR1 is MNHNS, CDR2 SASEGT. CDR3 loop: CASSRDRGQLGAFF. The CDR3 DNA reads TGTGCCAGCAGTCGGGACAGGGGGCAGCTGGGGGCTTTCTTT.

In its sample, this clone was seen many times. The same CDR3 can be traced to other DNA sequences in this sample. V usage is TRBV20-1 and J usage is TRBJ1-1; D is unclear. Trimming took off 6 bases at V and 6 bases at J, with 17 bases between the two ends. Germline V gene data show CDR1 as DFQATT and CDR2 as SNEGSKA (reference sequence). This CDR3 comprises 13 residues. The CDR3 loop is CSARLIGFPEAFF. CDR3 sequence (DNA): TGCAGTGCGAGGTTAATTGGGTTCCCTGAAGCTTTCTTT.

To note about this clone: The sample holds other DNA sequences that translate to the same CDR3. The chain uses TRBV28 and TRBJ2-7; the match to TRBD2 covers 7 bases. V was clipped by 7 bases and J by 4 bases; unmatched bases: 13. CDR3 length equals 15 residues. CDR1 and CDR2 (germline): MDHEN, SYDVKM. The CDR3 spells CASTPPGGGWYEQYF. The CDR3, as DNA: TGTGCCAGCACCCCCCCGGGAGGTGGGTGGTACGAGCAGTACTTC.

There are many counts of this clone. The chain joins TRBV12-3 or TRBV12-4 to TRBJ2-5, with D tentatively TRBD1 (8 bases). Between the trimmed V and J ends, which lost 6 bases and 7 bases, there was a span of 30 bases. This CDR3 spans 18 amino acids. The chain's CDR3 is CASRTGQEERGQPRTQYF. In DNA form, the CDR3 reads TGTGCCAGCAGAACGGGACAGGAGGAGCGGGGCCAGCCCCGGACCCAGTACTTC.

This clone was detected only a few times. CDR3 residues: CASSFIVLSLSRVNEQFF. CDR3 nucleotides: TGTGCCAGCAGCTTTATCGTCTTAAGTCTAAGCAGAGTCAATGAGCAGTTCTTC. The J gene is TRBJ2-1, the V gene TRBV11-1; no reliable D call. Looked up from germline, CDR1 is SGHAT and CDR2 is FQDESV (reference sequence). The CDR3 consists of 18 residues. V gave up 3 bases and J gave up 6 bases, with 24 bases separating them.

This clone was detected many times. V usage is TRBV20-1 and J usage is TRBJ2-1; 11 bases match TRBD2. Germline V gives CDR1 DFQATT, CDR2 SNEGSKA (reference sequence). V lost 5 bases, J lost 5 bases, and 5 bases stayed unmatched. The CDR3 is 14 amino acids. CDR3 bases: TGCAGTGCTTTAGGGACTAGCGGAAACAATGAGCAGTTCTTC. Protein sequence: CSALGTSGNNEQFF.

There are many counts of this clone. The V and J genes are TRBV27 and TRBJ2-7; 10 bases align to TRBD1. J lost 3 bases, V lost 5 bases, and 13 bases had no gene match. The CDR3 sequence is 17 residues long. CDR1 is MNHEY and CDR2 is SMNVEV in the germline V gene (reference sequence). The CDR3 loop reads CASSVAGTGASDYEQYV. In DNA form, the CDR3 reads TGTGCCAGCAGTGTAGCCGGGACAGGGGCATCCGACTACGAGCAGTACGTC.

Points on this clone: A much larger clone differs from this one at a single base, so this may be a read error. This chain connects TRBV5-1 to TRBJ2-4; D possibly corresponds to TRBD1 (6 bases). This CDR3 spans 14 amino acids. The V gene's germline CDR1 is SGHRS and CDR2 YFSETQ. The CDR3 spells CASSPGQFQNIQCF. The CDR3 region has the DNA TGCGCCAGCAGCCCCGGACAGTTCCAAAACATTCAGTGCTTC. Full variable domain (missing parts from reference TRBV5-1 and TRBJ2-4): KAGVTQTPRYLIKTRGQQVTLSCSPISGHRSVSWYQQTPGQGLQFLFEYFSETQRNKGNFPGRFSGRQFSNSRSEMNVSTLELGDSALYLCASSPGQFQNIQCFGAGTRLSVL.

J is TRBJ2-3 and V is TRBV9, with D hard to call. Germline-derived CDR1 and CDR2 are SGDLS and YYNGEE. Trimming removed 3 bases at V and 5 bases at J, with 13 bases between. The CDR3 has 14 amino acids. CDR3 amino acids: CASSAELAEDTQYF. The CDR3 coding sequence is TGTGCCAGCAGCGCCGAACTGGCGGAAGATACGCAGTATTTT.

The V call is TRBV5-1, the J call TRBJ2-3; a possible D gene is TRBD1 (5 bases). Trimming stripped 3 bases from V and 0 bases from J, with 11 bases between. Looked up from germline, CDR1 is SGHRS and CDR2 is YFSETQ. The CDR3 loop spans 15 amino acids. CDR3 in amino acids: CASSSGGASTDTQYF. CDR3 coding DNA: TGCGCCAGCAGCTCGGGTGGGGCGAGCACAGATACGCAGTATTTT.

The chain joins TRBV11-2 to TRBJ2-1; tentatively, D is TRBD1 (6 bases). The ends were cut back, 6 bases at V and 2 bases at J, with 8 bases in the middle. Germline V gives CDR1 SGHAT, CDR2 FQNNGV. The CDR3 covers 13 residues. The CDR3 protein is CASRWGPYNEQFF. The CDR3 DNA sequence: TGTGCCAGCAGGTGGGGGCCCTACAATGAGCAGTTCTTC. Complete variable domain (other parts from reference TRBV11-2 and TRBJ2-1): EAGVAQSPRYKIIEKRQSVAFWCNPISGHATLYWYQQILGQGPKLLIQFQNNGVVDDSQLPKDRFSAERLKGVDSTLKIQPAKLEDSAVYLCASRWGPYNEQFFGPGTRLTVL.